The entry below gives a single TCR beta chain sequence along with its context. Its antigen remains unidentified. The sample originates from a study of shared clonotypes between healthy human individuals. General study results and limits: The four-donor shared clonotypes exceeded non-shared clonotypes in generation probability, with non-shared ones scoring lower.

V was pared by 2 bases and J by 4 bases, with 8 bases of the junction left unmatched. CDR1 MGHRA and CDR2 YSYEKL come from the germline V gene. The CDR3 has 16 amino acids. Naive CD8 isolation took CD45RO-negative cells positively selected for CCR7 and excluded terminally differentiated effector memory CD45RA+ cells. There were only Caucasian adults among the donors, and all lived in Nashville, Tennessee. The repertoire was sequenced with immunoSEQ multiplex PCR; TCRdb's copy has only in-frame clones and lacks some. The sample holds about 2.2 million clones; roughly 95% are singletons and the top ten take approximately 1.7%.

The chain carries TRBV4-1 and TRBJ1-3; TRBD1 matches 7 bases. Sequencing was performed on naive CD8+ T cells from PBMCs. The origin of this receptor is a man aged 18 to 29 in good health. Some clones in this sample may be carry-over from other donors' samples. CDR3: CASSQRGQIGGNTIYF. In nucleotides, the CDR3 is TGCGCCAGCAGCCAACGGGGACAGATCGGCGGAAACACCATATATTTT.